One T cell receptor (beta chain) is described in this entry. As handled by the study authors: Using reference gene primer amplification, nucleated cell counts were estimated. TCRdb's copy holds only in-frame clones and misses some; the assay was immunoSEQ multiplex PCR. D and trimming were read from the DNA, whereas the V and J calls and clone size are those reported in that table. The top ten hold around 2.3% of the sample, which has 100,000 to 150,000 clones, under 80% seen once. The data derive from a study of blood T cell repertoires in COVID-19. Looking at the study overall: COVID-19 samples collected from the United States, Italy and Spain covered acute and convalescent phases. PBMCs, B-cell-depleted T cells, or T cells provided the cDNA or gDNA that made up the material.

This CDR3 is built from 18 residues. Germline-derived CDR1 and CDR2 are SGDLS and YYNGEE. J was trimmed by 4 bases and V by 4 bases; bases with no gene match: 17. The TCR comes from a man aged 50 to 59 with acute or convalescent COVID-19. Input material: peripheral blood. This sequence joins TRBV9 and TRBJ2-3; 8 nucleotides match TRBD1. Here the CDR3 DNA reads TGTGCCAGCAGCCCTGAAATGAGAGAGACAGGGGACGCAGATACGCAGTATTTT. Amino acid sequence: CASSPEMRETGDADTQYF.